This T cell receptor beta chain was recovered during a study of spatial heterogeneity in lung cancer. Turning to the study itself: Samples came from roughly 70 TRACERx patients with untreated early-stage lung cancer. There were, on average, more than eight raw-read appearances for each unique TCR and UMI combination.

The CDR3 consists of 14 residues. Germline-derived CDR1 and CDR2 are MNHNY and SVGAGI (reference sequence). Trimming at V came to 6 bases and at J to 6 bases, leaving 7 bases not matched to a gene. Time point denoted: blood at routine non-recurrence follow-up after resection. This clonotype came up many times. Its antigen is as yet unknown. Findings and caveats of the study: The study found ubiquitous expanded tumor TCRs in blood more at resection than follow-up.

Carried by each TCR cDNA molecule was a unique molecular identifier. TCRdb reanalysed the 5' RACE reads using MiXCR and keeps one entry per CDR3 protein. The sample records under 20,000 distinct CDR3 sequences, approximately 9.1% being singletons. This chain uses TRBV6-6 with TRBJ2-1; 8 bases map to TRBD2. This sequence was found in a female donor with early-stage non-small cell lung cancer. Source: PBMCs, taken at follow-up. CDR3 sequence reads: CASSPSGSTNEQFF. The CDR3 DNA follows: TGTGCCAGCAGCCCCAGCGGGAGTACCAATGAGCAGTTCTTC.